What follows describes a single TCR beta chain. The sample is drawn from a study of blood T cell repertoires in COVID-19. Germline V lookup: CDR1 LNHNV, CDR2 YYDKDF (reference sequence). The CDR3 has 14 residues. Trimming shortened V by 1 base and J by 9 bases, and 13 bases separated the two germline ends. Source study methods: Reference gene primer amplification gave nucleated cell count estimates. Assay used: immunoSEQ multiplex PCR; TCRdb lists only in-frame clones, some missing. That table furnishes V, J and clone size, whereas the DNA furnished D and trimming. Altogether around 250,000 clones are present, about 86% being singletons, with the ten largest covering around 4.1%.

The TCR was taken from a young man with acute COVID-19. The J gene is TRBJ2-1, the V gene TRBV15; D is possibly TRBD2 (6 bases). Input material: PBMCs or T cells enriched from blood (not recorded which). CDR3 sequence reads: CATSRAGVGAEQFF. In DNA form, the CDR3 reads TGTGCCACCAGCAGAGCGGGAGTTGGGGCTGAGCAGTTCTTC.